Listed below are T cell receptor beta chains from one sample, sequenced in a study of blood T cell repertoires in COVID-19. The data were produced by immunoSEQ multiplex PCR, yet TCRdb's version contains in-frame clones alone and is incomplete. Among 450,000 or so clones listed, 85% to 90% were seen once. Sequencing was carried out using peripheral blood. Receptors originate from a man aged 18-30 years with COVID-19, enrolled during active disease. Both conserved end residues are part of each CDR3. Fields, in order: J gene, clone size, V gene, D gene, CDR3 DNA, CDR3 protein. The D gene is left open where the match is weak. Expanded clones get a size class; other rows say once, few or many, or leave the size out.

J gene: TRBJ2-3
clone size: .
V gene: TRBV2
D gene: .
CDR3 DNA: TGTGCCAGCAGCCCCTCGGATACGCAGTATTTT
CDR3 protein: CASSPSDTQYF

J gene: TRBJ2-1
clone size: few
V gene: TRBV7-9
D gene: .
CDR3 DNA: TGTGCCAGCAGCTCGAAGGACACCGCCTACGAGCCAAGCACGTTCTTC
CDR3 protein: CASSSKDTAYEPSTFF

J gene: TRBJ2-1
clone size: .
V gene: TRBV11-2
D gene: .
CDR3 DNA: TGTGCCAGCAGTACAGGTTGGCCAGGGGTTGGCAATGAGCAGTTCTTC
CDR3 protein: CASSTGWPGVGNEQFF

J gene: TRBJ1-5
clone size: .
V gene: TRBV4-1
D gene: TRBD1
CDR3 DNA: TGCGCCAGCAGCCATCGACAGGGGAGCAATCAGCCCCAGCATTTT
CDR3 protein: CASSHRQGSNQPQHF

J gene: TRBJ1-6
clone size: .
V gene: TRBV10-3
D gene: .
CDR3 DNA: TGTGCCATCAAATGGGACTCAGATAATTCACCCCTCCACTTT
CDR3 protein: CAIKWDSDNSPLHF

J gene: TRBJ2-7
clone size: .
V gene: TRBV7-2
D gene: .
CDR3 DNA: TGTGCCAGCAGCTTAGGACTAGGCGCCTACGAGCAGTACTTC
CDR3 protein: CASSLGLGAYEQYF

J gene: TRBJ2-7
clone size: .
V gene: TRBV20-1
D gene: TRBD1
CDR3 DNA: TGCAGTGCTAGTTCGGACAGGGGACACGAGCAGTACTTC
CDR3 protein: CSASSDRGHEQYF

J gene: TRBJ2-1
clone size: .
V gene: TRBV3-1/TRBV3-2
D gene: TRBD2
CDR3 DNA: TGTGCCAGCAGAGCACTAGCGGGAGTTAATGAGCAGTTCTTC
CDR3 protein: CASRALAGVNEQFF

J gene: TRBJ2-4
clone size: .
V gene: TRBV5-1
D gene: TRBD2
CDR3 DNA: TGCGCCAGCAGAGGACTAGCGGGATTAGCCAAAAACATTCAGTACTTC
CDR3 protein: CASRGLAGLAKNIQYF

J gene: TRBJ2-7
clone size: .
V gene: TRBV9
D gene: TRBD2
CDR3 DNA: TGTGCCAGCAGCGGATCAGCGGGAGGAGAGCAGTACTTC
CDR3 protein: CASSGSAGGEQYF

J gene: TRBJ2-7
clone size: .
V gene: TRBV29-1
D gene: .
CDR3 DNA: TGCAGCGTTGGAACAGGGACTATAACCTACGAGCAGTACTTC
CDR3 protein: CSVGTGTITYEQYF

J gene: TRBJ2-6
clone size: .
V gene: TRBV30
D gene: .
CDR3 DNA: TGTGCCTGGTCTAAGGGGACTGGGGCCAACGTCCTGACTTTC
CDR3 protein: CAWSKGTGANVLTF

J gene: TRBJ2-7
clone size: .
V gene: TRBV12-2
D gene: .
CDR3 DNA: TGTGCAAGTCGCCTTCGGACAGGGGGCTACGAGCAGTACTTC
CDR3 protein: CASRLRTGGYEQYF

J gene: TRBJ2-3
clone size: .
V gene: TRBV10-1
D gene: .
CDR3 DNA: TGCGCCAGCAGTGAGGCGGGGGCCACAGATACGCAGTATTTT
CDR3 protein: CASSEAGATDTQYF

J gene: TRBJ1-5
clone size: .
V gene: TRBV4-1
D gene: .
CDR3 DNA: TGCGCCAGCAGCCAAGGTCGACAGGTGAATCAGCCCCAGCATTTT
CDR3 protein: CASSQGRQVNQPQHF

J gene: TRBJ2-1
clone size: .
V gene: TRBV29-1
D gene: TRBD2
CDR3 DNA: TGCAGCGTTGATACGGGACTAGGGAGTGGGGAGCAGTTCTTC
CDR3 protein: CSVDTGLGSGEQFF

J gene: TRBJ2-2
clone size: .
V gene: TRBV5-4
D gene: .
CDR3 DNA: TGTGCCAGCAGCTCCGAGGGGGTATACACCGGGGAGCTGTTTTTT
CDR3 protein: CASSSEGVYTGELFF

J gene: TRBJ2-5
clone size: .
V gene: TRBV4-1
D gene: .
CDR3 DNA: TGCGCCAGCAGCCAAGAACCGAGAAACCAAGAGACCCAGTACTTC
CDR3 protein: CASSQEPRNQETQYF

J gene: TRBJ2-5
clone size: once
V gene: TRBV12-5
D gene: TRBD2
CDR3 DNA: TGTGCTAGTGGTTTGGTACTAGCGGGACCTCAAGAGACCCAGTACTTC
CDR3 protein: CASGLVLAGPQETQYF

J gene: TRBJ2-3
clone size: .
V gene: TRBV13
D gene: .
CDR3 DNA: TGTGCCAGCAGCTCCGATAGGGGCCTCACAGATACGCAGTATTTT
CDR3 protein: CASSSDRGLTDTQYF

J gene: TRBJ2-7
clone size: .
V gene: TRBV6-1
D gene: .
CDR3 DNA: TGTGCCAGCAGTGACAGGATAAAGAGCTACGAGCAGTACTTC
CDR3 protein: CASSDRIKSYEQYF

J gene: TRBJ2-7
clone size: .
V gene: TRBV10-2
D gene: TRBD1
CDR3 DNA: TGCGCCAGCAGTGGCCCACAGACAGGGCCTAGTCTCGAGCAGTACTTC
CDR3 protein: CASSGPQTGPSLEQYF

J gene: TRBJ2-1
clone size: once
V gene: TRBV13
D gene: TRBD1
CDR3 DNA: TGTGCCAGCAGCGAGGGACAGGGGGACTACAATGAGCAGTTCTTC
CDR3 protein: CASSEGQGDYNEQFF

J gene: TRBJ2-7
clone size: .
V gene: TRBV3-1/TRBV3-2
D gene: TRBD2
CDR3 DNA: TGTGCCAGCAGCCTGGGACTAGCCTACGAGCAGTACTTC
CDR3 protein: CASSLGLAYEQYF

J gene: TRBJ2-3
clone size: .
V gene: TRBV6-5
D gene: TRBD1
CDR3 DNA: TGTGCCAGCAGTTACTCGGGACAGGGTCCGCAGTATTTT
CDR3 protein: CASSYSGQGPQYF

J gene: TRBJ1-1
clone size: .
V gene: TRBV4-1
D gene: TRBD1
CDR3 DNA: TGCGCCAGCAGTCGGGCTGCCGGGACAGCTAACACTGAAGCTTTCTTT
CDR3 protein: CASSRAAGTANTEAFF

J gene: TRBJ2-3
clone size: .
V gene: TRBV3-1/TRBV3-2
D gene: .
CDR3 DNA: TGTGCCAGCAGCCCAACAGTGGGTGTTACCACAGATACGCAGTATTTT
CDR3 protein: CASSPTVGVTTDTQYF

J gene: TRBJ2-5
clone size: .
V gene: TRBV6-5
D gene: .
CDR3 DNA: TGTGCCAGCAGTTGGAGTCTAGCTGGGGAGACCCAGTACTTC
CDR3 protein: CASSWSLAGETQYF

J gene: TRBJ2-2
clone size: .
V gene: TRBV5-1
D gene: .
CDR3 DNA: TGCGCCAGCCGAGGGGGAGACGCCGGGGAGCTGTTTTTT
CDR3 protein: CASRGGDAGELFF

J gene: TRBJ1-2
clone size: .
V gene: TRBV5-1
D gene: TRBD1
CDR3 DNA: TGCGCCAGCAGCTTGGCTTCCGGGACAGATGGCTACACCTTC
CDR3 protein: CASSLASGTDGYTF

J gene: TRBJ1-6
clone size: .
V gene: TRBV27
D gene: TRBD1
CDR3 DNA: TGTGCCAGCAGTATTGGGACAGAAAATTCACCCCTCCACTTT
CDR3 protein: CASSIGTENSPLHF

J gene: TRBJ2-3
clone size: .
V gene: TRBV13
D gene: TRBD2
CDR3 DNA: TGTGCCAGCAGCTCCGAGACTAGCGGAGTGAAAGATACGCAGTATTTT
CDR3 protein: CASSSETSGVKDTQYF

J gene: TRBJ2-1
clone size: .
V gene: TRBV7-8
D gene: TRBD2
CDR3 DNA: TGTGCCAGCAGTTTGGGGACTATGTCATACAATGAGCAGTTCTTC
CDR3 protein: CASSLGTMSYNEQFF

J gene: TRBJ2-1
clone size: .
V gene: TRBV2
D gene: TRBD2
CDR3 DNA: TGTGCCATTACCGGGACTAGCGGAGACAATGAGCAGTTCTTC
CDR3 protein: CAITGTSGDNEQFF

J gene: TRBJ1-2
clone size: few
V gene: TRBV7-2
D gene: .
CDR3 DNA: TGTGCCAGCAGCTTCGATACAGGGAGCTATGGCTACACCTTC
CDR3 protein: CASSFDTGSYGYTF

J gene: TRBJ1-1
clone size: .
V gene: TRBV6-5
D gene: TRBD1
CDR3 DNA: TGTGCCAGCACTCCGGGACAGGGGATAACTGAAGCTTTCTTT
CDR3 protein: CASTPGQGITEAFF

J gene: TRBJ1-4
clone size: .
V gene: TRBV3-1/TRBV3-2
D gene: .
CDR3 DNA: TGTGCCAGCAGCCAAAGGACAGCTACGGCGGCAACTAATGAAAAACTGTTTTTT
CDR3 protein: CASSQRTATAATNEKLFF

J gene: TRBJ2-3
clone size: .
V gene: TRBV13
D gene: .
CDR3 DNA: TGTGCCAGCAGGCGACCCGGGACAATACCAGATACGCAGTATTTT
CDR3 protein: CASRRPGTIPDTQYF

J gene: TRBJ1-2
clone size: .
V gene: TRBV5-1
D gene: TRBD1
CDR3 DNA: TGCGCCAGCAGCTCCGGACAGGGGCGATCTCATGGCTACACCTTC
CDR3 protein: CASSSGQGRSHGYTF

J gene: TRBJ2-2
clone size: .
V gene: TRBV10-2
D gene: .
CDR3 DNA: TGCGCCAGCAGTGGAGCAGGGATTACCGGGGAGCTGTTTTTT
CDR3 protein: CASSGAGITGELFF

J gene: TRBJ2-7
clone size: .
V gene: TRBV7-8
D gene: TRBD1
CDR3 DNA: TGTGCCAGCAGCCCTCGACAGGGGTCCTACGAGCAGTACTTC
CDR3 protein: CASSPRQGSYEQYF

J gene: TRBJ2-7
clone size: few
V gene: TRBV7-9
D gene: TRBD2
CDR3 DNA: TGTGCCAGCAGCTCGGGACTAGCTACCTACGAGCAGTACTTC
CDR3 protein: CASSSGLATYEQYF

J gene: TRBJ1-2
clone size: .
V gene: TRBV20-1
D gene: .
CDR3 DNA: TGCAGTGTTGGCGGAAACTATGGCTACACCTTC
CDR3 protein: CSVGGNYGYTF